The text below deals with one TCR beta chain. There is no known antigen for this receptor. A read error may produce the germline difference seen at one junction end. The data are from a study of T-cell memory formation after mild COVID-19 listed by TCRdb under 2021. The study in broad terms: Most TCR sequence clusters were specific to one of the two donors. Two young, previously healthy adult volunteers made up the cohort, one male and one female. T-cell clones expanding and contracting after mild COVID-19 in a couple of donors were tracked by longitudinal TCRalpha and TCRbeta repertoire sequencing.

Results the study describes overall, beyond this receptor: Only two mild cases were covered in the study, and larger cohorts including severe cases with pre-infection samples were considered necessary. Contracting CD4+ clones turned up mainly in the CM and EM memory subsets, whereas EMRA was where CD8+ clones were enriched. Whether the second-wave clones peaking on day 37 were SARS-CoV-2 specific was not confirmed. Balanced CD4/CD8 phenotypes were observed for clones contracting from day 15 to 85, whereas a bias towards CD4+ was observed for a second wave of clones expanding from day 15 to 37. Some responding clones were detected in pre-infection memory, suggesting pre-existing cross-reactive memory T cells joined the SARS-CoV-2 response.

The sample was run on an Illumina NovaSeq 6000. TCRalpha and TCRbeta cDNA libraries were built by 5'RACE with constant-segment primers, adding sample barcodes and unique molecular identifiers. RNA was extracted from every sample with Trizol reagent. Amplification of the libraries took two PCR steps, and the second step added a second sample barcode plus Illumina TruSeq adapters. Sequencing of libraries was performed on an Illumina NovaSeq with 2 x 150 bp paired-end reads. On the authors' methods: The reads were demultiplexed and collapsed into UMI-guided consensus sequences using migec v1.2.7. Using mixcr v2.1.11, UMI consensuses were aligned to TRA and TRB V and J templates and then assembled into clonotypes. Expanded or contracted clonotypes were those called significant by both edgeR and NoisET, with noise models trained on biological replicates. For edgeR calls, the thresholds were a false discovery rate-adjusted p below 0.01 and a log2 fold-change of 1. As an exploratory analysis of dynamics, max-normalized trajectories of the 1000 most abundant clonotypes were examined by PCA with hierarchical clustering. Separately sequenced CD4+ and CD8+ repertoires were used to assign the CD4 or CD8 phenotype of responding clones. The public sequencing data were trimmed at Q25 with fastp and processed into clonotypes with MiXCR by TCRdb, which kept only in-frame beta chains. Duplicate CDR3 protein sequences are folded into a single record with the most common DNA and genes. TCRdb assigned the V and J calls; the authors' analysis was not used. Here the sample has roughly 620,000 distinct CDR3 sequences; approximately 19% occur a single time. In total, the top ten clones hold around 11% of the sample.

Ficoll-Paque density gradient centrifugation was the method used to isolate PBMCs. Sequenced: PBMCs or a T cell subset sorted from them (not recorded which). This TCR came from an adult woman who had mild COVID-19 (a few samples of this study predate the infection). The sample titles of this study are shuffled in the database, so cell type and time point are left out; the donor was told from shared clones.

The DNA is as follows: TGCAGCTCGGCCCTCGGACAGGGAGGAAAACTGTTATTT. Protein translation: CSSALGQGGKLLF. The chain employs TRBV29-1 and TRBJ1-4; TRBD1 fits 8 bases in the junction. Including the terminal cysteine and phenylalanine, the CDR3 comprises 13 residues. The only DNA kept is the CDR3, 39 bases in frame from the first base. According to the germline V gene, CDR1 reads SQVTM and CDR2 reads ANQGSEA. The full variable domain, completed from the reference TRBV29-1 and TRBJ1-4 proteins outside the CDR3, reads SAVISQKPSRDICQRGTSLTIQCQVDSQVTMMFWYRQQPGQSLTLIATANQGSEATYESGFVIDKFPISRPNLTFSTLTVSNMSPEDSSIYLCSSALGQGGKLLFGSGTQLSVL.